This T cell receptor (beta chain) was identified in a study of blood T cell repertoires in COVID-19. The wider study: Material from acute and convalescent COVID-19 was sourced from the United States, Italy and Spain.

Measured with immunoSEQ multiplex PCR; TCRdb has only the in-frame clones, and not every one. The sample consists of fewer than 250,000 clones, around nine tenths of them appearing once. Sequencing was performed on peripheral blood. The sequence was collected from a woman in her 40s who had recovered from COVID-19.

The CDR3 is CASSSAHGEEQYF. CDR3 coding DNA: TGTGCCAGCAGCTCGGCGCACGGAGAGGAGCAGTACTTC. This rearrangement joins TRBV27 to TRBJ2-7; D uncertain. This CDR3 has 13 amino acids. V was shortened by 6 bases and J by 7 bases, with 16 bases between the two germline ends. Germline V CDR1 and CDR2: MNHEY, SMNVEV (reference sequence).